The 7 T cell receptor beta chains in this list originate from one sample, sequenced in a study of PD-1 blockade in classical Hodgkin lymphoma. Every one of the patients relapsed after autologous stem cell transplantation (brentuximab vedotin exposure was variable). This table comes from immunoSEQ multiplex PCR, and its TCRdb copy is limited to in-frame clones, with some not included. The data contain around 46,000 clones, over 70% of them seen just once; the ten biggest clones take up about 20%. The starting material was peripheral blood mononuclear cells (PBMCs), obtained before the second cycle of nivolumab. These receptors originate from a human donor with classical Hodgkin lymphoma.

The V call is TRBV6-1, the J call TRBJ1-6; unclear D gene. The germline V gene has CDR1 MNHNS and CDR2 SASEGT. This CDR3 spans 13 amino acids. Trimming removed 5 bases at V and 10 bases at J, with 12 bases between. CDR3 loop: CASSSLAGSPLHF. CDR3 nucleotide sequence: TGTGCCAGCAGTTCCCTCGCGGGGTCACCCCTCCACTTT.

This sequence joins TRBV7-6 and TRBJ1-1, with D possibly matching TRBD1 (6 bases). The CDR3 contains 13 residues. Germline assignment: CDR1 SGHVS and CDR2 FNYEAQ. Trimming took off 1 base at V and 4 bases at J, with 7 bases between the two ends. CDR3 protein: CASSLGGGTEAFF. For the CDR3, the DNA is TGTGCCAGCAGCTTAGGAGGGGGCACTGAAGCTTTCTTT.

The chain is built from TRBV5-1 and TRBJ2-3, with TRBD2 matching 7 bases. J lost 3 bases, V lost 4 bases, and 8 bases had no gene match. CDR3 length equals 15 residues. Germline lookup yields CDR1 SGHRS and CDR2 YFSETQ. The CDR3 DNA reads TGCGCCAGCAGCCTATTAGCGGGTGGTACAGATACGCAGTATTTT. Amino acids: CASSLLAGGTDTQYF.

As for this clone: The sample contains more than one DNA sequence encoding this CDR3. The chain is built from TRBV5-1 and TRBJ1-3; D is undetermined. Germline CDR1 SGHRS, CDR2 YFSETQ. This CDR3 region has 15 residues. The V end was cut by 3 bases, the J end by 0 bases, with 10 bases between. The CDR3 DNA sequence: TGCGCCAGCAGCTCCCTGGGCAGCTCTGGAAACACCATATATTTT. Translating it yields CASSSLGSSGNTIYF.

The chain combines TRBV30 with TRBJ2-5; D perhaps matches TRBD2 (5 bases). V shed 0 bases and J shed 5 bases, with 7 bases lying between them. The germline V gene has CDR1 GTSNPN and CDR2 SVGIG (reference sequence). This CDR3 has 12 residues. The DNA of the CDR3 is TGTGCCTGGAGTGTGCGGGTCGAGACCCAGTACTTC. As protein: CAWSVRVETQYF. Combining the CDR3 with reference TRBV30 and TRBJ2-5 gives the whole variable domain SQTIHQWPATLVQPVGSPLSLECTVEGTSNPNLYWYRQAAGRGLQLLFYSVGIGQISSEVPQNLSASRPQDRQFILSSKKLLLSDSGFYLCAWSVRVETQYFGPGTRLLVL.

The CDR3, as DNA: TGTGCCAGCAGCGTAGGGTCGGAGCTTAGCACAGATACGCAGTATTTT. Translated: CASSVGSELSTDTQYF. This rearrangement joins TRBV9 to TRBJ2-3; D gene ambiguous. The CDR3 runs to 16 residues. Trimming removed 0 bases from V and 0 bases from J, with 11 bases in between. The germline gives CDR1 SGDLS, CDR2 YYNGEE. The full variable domain, in which reference TRBV9 and TRBJ2-3 provide the parts outside the CDR3, is DSGVTQTPKHLITATGQRVTLRCSPRSGDLSVYWYQQSLDQGLQFLIQYYNGEERAKGNILERFSAQQFPDLHSELNLSSLELGDSALYFCASSVGSELSTDTQYFGPGTRLTVL.

This chain links TRBV6-5 with TRBJ2-2, with TRBD2 matching over 8 bases. The CDR3 length is 15 residues. With 4 bases clipped from V and 4 bases from J, the junction kept 5 bases outside the gene matches. Germline-derived CDR1 and CDR2 are MNHEY and SVGAGI. The CDR3 nucleotides read TGTGCCAGCAGTTTCGGACTAGCAGGCACCGGGGAGCTGTTTTTT. Translation gives CASSFGLAGTGELFF.